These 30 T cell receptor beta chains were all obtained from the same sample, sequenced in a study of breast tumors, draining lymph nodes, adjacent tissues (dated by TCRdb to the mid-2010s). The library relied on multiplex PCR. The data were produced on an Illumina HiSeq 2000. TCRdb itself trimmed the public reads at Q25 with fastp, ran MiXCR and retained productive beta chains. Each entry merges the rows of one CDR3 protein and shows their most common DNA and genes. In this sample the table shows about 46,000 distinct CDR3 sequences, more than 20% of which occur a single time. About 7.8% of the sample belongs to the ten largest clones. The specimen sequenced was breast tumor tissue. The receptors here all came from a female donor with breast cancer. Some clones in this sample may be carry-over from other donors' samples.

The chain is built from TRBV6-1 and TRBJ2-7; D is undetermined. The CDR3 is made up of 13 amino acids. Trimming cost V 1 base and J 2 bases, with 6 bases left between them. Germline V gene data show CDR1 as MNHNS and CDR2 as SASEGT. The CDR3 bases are TGTGCCAGCAGTGAAGGGGTGGCCTACGAGCAGTACTTC. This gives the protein CASSEGVAYEQYF.

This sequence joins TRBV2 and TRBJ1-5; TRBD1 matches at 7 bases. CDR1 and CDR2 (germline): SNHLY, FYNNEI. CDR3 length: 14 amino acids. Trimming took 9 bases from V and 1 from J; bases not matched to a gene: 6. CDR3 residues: CASGDRLSNQPQHF. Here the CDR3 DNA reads TGTGCCAGTGGGGACAGATTGAGCAATCAGCCCCAGCATTTT.

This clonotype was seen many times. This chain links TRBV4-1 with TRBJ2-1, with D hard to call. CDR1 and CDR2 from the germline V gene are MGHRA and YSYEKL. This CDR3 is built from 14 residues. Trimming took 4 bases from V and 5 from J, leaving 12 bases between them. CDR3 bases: TGCGCCAGCAGCCCAACGCTACACCACAATGAGCAGTTCTTC. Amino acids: CASSPTLHHNEQFF.

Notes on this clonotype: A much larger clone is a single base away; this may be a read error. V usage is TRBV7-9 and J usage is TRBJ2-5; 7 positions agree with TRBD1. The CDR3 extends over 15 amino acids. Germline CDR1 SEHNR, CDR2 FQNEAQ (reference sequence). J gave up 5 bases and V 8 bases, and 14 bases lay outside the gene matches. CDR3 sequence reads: CASGPRRQGGETQYF. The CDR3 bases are TGTGCCAGCGGCCCCCGGAGACAGGGTGGGGAGACCCAGTACTTC.

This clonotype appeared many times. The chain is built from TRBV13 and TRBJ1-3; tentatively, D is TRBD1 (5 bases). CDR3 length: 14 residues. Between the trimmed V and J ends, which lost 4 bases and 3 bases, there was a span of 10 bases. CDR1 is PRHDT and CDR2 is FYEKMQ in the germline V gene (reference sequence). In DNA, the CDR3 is TGTGCCAGCAGCTACTTAGGGGATGGAAACACCATATATTTT. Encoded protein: CASSYLGDGNTIYF.

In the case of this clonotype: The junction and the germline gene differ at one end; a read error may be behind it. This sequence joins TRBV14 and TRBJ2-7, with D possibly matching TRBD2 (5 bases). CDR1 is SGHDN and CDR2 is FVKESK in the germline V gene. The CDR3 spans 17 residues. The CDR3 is CASSQTGRGRRSYEQHF. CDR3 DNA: TGTGCCAGCAGCCAGACCGGAAGAGGGAGACGGTCCTACGAGCAGCACTTC.

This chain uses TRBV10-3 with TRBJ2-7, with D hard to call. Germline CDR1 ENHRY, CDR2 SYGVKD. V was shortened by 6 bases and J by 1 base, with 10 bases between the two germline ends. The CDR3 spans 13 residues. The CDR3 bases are TGTGCCATCAGGGGGTCCCTATCCTACGAGCAGTACTTC. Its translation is CAIRGSLSYEQYF.

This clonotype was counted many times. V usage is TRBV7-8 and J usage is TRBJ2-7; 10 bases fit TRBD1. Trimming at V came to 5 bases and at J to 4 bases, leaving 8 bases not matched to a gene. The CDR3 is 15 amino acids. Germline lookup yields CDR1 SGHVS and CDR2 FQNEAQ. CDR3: CASSLRTGGEYEQYF. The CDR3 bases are TGTGCCAGCAGCCTGCGGACAGGGGGGGAGTACGAGCAGTACTTC.

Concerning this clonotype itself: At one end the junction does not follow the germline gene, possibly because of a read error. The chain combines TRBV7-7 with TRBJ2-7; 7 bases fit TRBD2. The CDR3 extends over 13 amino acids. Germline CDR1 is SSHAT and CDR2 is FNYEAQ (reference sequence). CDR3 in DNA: TGTGCTAGCAGCTCTAGCGGCTCCTACGAGCAGTACTTC. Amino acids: CASSSSGSYEQYF.

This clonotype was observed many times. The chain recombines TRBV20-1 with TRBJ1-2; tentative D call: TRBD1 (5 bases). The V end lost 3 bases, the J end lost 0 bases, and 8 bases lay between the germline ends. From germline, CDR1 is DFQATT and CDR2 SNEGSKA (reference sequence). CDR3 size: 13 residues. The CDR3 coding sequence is TGCAGTGCTAGTGGGGCTACTAACTATGGCTACACCTTC. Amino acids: CSASGATNYGYTF.

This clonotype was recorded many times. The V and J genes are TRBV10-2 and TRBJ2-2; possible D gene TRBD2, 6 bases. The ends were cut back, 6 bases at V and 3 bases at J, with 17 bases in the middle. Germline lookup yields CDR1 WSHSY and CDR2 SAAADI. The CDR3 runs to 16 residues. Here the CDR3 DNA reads TGCGCCAGCAGGTTTAGCCCGGGGGTGGACACCGGGGAGCTGTTTTTT. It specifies CASRFSPGVDTGELFF.

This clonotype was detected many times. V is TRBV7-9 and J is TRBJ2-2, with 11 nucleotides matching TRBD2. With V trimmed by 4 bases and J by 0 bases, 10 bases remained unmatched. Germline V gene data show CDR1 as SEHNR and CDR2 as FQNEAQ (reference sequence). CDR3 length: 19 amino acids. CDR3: CASSSSDELAGANTGELFF. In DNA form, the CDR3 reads TGTGCCAGCAGCTCTTCAGATGAACTAGCGGGAGCGAACACCGGGGAGCTGTTTTTT.

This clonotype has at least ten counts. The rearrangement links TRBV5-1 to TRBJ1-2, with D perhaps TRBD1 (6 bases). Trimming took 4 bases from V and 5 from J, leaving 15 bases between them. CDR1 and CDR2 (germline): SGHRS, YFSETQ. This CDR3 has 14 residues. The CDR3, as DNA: TGCGCCAGCAGCGTTGGACAGACGATGTATGGCTACACCTTC. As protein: CASSVGQTMYGYTF.

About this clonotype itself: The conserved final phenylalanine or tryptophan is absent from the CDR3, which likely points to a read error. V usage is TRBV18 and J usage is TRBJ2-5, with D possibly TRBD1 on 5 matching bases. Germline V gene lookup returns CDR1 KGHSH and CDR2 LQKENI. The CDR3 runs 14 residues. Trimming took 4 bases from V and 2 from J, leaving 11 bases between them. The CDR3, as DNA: TGTGCCAGCTCACTAACAGGAGTTCAAGAGACCCAGTACCTC. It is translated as CASSLTGVQETQYL.

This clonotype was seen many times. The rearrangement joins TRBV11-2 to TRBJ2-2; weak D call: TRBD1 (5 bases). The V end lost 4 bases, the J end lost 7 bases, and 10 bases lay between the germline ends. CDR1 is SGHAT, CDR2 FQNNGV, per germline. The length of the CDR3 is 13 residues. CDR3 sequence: CASSSIRDGELFF. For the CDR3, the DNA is TGTGCCAGCAGCTCTATCAGGGACGGGGAGCTGTTTTTT.

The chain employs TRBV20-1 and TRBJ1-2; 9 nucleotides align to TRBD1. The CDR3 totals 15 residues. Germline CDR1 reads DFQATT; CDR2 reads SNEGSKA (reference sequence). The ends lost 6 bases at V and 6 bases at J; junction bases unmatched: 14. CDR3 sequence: CSAATGTGQGNGYTF. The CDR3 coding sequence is TGCAGTGCAGCCACCGGGACAGGGCAAGGAAATGGCTACACCTTC.

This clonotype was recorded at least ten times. CDR3 loop: CASSSGQSGLTNTGELFF. The CDR3 DNA reads as TGCGCCAGCAGCTCCGGACAGTCTGGATTGACGAACACCGGGGAGCTGTTTTTT. This chain joins TRBV5-1 and TRBJ2-2; the D gene is possibly TRBD1 (6 bases). Germline V gene lookup returns CDR1 SGHRS and CDR2 YFSETQ. Deletions cut 3 bases from V and 0 bases from J, with 18 bases between. CDR3 length: 18 residues.

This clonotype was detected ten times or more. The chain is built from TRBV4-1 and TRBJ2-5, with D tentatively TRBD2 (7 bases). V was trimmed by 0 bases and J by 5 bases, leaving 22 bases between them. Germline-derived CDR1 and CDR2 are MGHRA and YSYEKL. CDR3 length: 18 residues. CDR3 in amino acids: CASSQDFWGRGPGETQYF. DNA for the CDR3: TGCGCCAGCAGCCAAGATTTTTGGGGGCGGGGGCCAGGGGAGACCCAGTACTTC.

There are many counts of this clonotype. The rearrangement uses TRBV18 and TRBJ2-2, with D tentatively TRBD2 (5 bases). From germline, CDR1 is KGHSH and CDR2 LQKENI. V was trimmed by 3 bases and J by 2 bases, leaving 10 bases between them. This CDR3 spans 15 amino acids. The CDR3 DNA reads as TGTGCCAGCTCACCTGGCCGGACTAACACCGGGGAGCTGTTTTTT. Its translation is CASSPGRTNTGELFF. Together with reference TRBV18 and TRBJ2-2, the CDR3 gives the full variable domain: NAGVMQNPRHLVRRRGQEARLRCSPMKGHSHVYWYRQLPEEGLKFMVYLQKENIIDESGMPKERFSAEFPKEGPSILRIQQVVRGDSAAYFCASSPGRTNTGELFFGEGSRLTVL.

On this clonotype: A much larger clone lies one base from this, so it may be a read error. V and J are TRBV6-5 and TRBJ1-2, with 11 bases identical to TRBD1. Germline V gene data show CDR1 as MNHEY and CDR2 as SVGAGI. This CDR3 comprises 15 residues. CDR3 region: CASSHSGQGARGYTF. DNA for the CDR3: TGTGCCAGCAGTCACTCAGGACAGGGGGCGCGAGGCTACACCTTC.

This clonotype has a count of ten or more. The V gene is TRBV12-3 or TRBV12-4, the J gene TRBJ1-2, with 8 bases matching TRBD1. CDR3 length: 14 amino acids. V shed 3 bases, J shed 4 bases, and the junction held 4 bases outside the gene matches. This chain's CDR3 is CASSFDRGFYGYTF. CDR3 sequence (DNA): TGTGCCAGCAGTTTCGACAGGGGATTCTATGGCTACACCTTC.

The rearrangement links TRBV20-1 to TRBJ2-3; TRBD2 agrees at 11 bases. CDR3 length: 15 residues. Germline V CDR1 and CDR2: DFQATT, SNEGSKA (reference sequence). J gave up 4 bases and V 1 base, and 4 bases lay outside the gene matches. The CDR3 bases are TGCAGTGCTAGAGGGGTAGCGGGGGGGGCAGATACGCAGTATTTT. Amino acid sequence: CSARGVAGGADTQYF.

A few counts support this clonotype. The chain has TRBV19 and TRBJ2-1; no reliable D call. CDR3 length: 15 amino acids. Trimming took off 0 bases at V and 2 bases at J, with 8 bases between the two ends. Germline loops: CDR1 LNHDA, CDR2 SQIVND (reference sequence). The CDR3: CASSIDGGPYNEQFF. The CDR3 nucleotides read TGTGCCAGTAGTATAGATGGCGGCCCCTACAATGAGCAGTTCTTC.

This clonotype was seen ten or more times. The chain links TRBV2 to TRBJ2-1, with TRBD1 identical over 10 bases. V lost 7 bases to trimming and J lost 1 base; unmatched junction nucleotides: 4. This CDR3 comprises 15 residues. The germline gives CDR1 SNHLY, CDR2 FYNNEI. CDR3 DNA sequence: TGTGCCAGCAAGGAGGGACAGGGGTCCTACAATGAGCAGTTCTTC. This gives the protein CASKEGQGSYNEQFF.

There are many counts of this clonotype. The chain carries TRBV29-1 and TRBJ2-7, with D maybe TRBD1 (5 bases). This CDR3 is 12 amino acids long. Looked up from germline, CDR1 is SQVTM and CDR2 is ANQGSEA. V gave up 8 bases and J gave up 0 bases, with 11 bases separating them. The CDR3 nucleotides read TGCAGCTCCCAGACAGACTCCTACGAGCAGTACTTC. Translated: CSSQTDSYEQYF.

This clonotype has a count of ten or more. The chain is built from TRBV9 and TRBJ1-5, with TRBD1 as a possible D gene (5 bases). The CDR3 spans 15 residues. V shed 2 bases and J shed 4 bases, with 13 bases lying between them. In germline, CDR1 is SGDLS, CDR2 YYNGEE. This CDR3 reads CASSVGGTENQPQHF. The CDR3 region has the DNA TGTGCCAGCAGCGTCGGAGGGACGGAGAATCAGCCCCAGCATTTT.

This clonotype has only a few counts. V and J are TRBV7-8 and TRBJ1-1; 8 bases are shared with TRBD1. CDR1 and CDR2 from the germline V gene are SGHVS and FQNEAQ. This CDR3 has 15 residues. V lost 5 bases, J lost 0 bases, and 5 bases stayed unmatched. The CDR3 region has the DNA TGTGCCAGCAGCATGTTACAGGGGGTGAACACTGAAGCTTTCTTT. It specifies CASSMLQGVNTEAFF.

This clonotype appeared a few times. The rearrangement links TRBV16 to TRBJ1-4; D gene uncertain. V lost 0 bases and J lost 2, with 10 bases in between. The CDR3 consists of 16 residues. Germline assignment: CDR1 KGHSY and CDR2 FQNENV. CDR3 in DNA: TGTGCCAGCAGCCAATCAAGGGCTGGGACTAATGAAAAACTGTTTTTT. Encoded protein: CASSQSRAGTNEKLFF.

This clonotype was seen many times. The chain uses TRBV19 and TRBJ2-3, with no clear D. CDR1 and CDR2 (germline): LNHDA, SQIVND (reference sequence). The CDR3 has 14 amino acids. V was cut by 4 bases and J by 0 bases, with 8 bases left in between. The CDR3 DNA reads TGTGCCAGTAGTACCGGACGGAGCACAGATACGCAGTATTTT. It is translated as CASSTGRSTDTQYF.

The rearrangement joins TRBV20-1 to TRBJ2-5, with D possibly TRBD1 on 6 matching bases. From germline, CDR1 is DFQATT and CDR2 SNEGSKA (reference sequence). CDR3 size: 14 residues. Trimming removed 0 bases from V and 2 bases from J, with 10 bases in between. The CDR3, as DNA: TGCAGTGCTAGAGATTGGGGGCGGCAAGAGACCCAGTACTTC. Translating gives CSARDWGRQETQYF.